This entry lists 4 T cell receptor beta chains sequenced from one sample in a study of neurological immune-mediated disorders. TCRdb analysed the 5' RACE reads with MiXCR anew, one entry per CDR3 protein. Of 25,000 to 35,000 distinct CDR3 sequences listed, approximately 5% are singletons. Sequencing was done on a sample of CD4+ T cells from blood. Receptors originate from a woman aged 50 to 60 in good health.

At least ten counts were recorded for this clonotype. CDR3 amino acids: CASSQDKNTEAFF. CDR3 nucleotide sequence: TGCGCCAGCAGCCAAGACAAGAACACTGAAGCTTTCTTT. The chain uses TRBV5-1 and TRBJ1-1; D ambiguous. Germline assignment: CDR1 SGHRS and CDR2 YFSETQ. The ends were cut back, 4 bases at V and 1 base at J, with 8 bases in the middle. There are 13 residues in the CDR3.

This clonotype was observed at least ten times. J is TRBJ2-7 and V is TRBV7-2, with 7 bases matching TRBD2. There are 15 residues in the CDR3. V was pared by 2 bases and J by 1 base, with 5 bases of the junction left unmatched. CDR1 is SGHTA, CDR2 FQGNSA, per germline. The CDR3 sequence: CASSLRSSGSYEQYF. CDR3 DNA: TGTGCCAGCAGCTTAAGATCTAGCGGATCCTACGAGCAGTACTTC.

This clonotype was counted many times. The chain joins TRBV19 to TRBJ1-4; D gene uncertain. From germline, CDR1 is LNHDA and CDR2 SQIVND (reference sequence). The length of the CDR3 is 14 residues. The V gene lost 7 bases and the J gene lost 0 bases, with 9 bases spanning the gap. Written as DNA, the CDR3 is TGTGCCAGTACCAGACTTGCAACTAATGAAAAACTGTTTTTT. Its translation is CASTRLATNEKLFF.

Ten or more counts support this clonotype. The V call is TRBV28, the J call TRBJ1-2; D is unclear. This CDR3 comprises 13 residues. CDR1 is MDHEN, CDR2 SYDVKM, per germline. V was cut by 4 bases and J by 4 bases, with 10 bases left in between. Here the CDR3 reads CASSYGSIYGYTF. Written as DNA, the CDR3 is TGTGCCAGCAGTTACGGATCCATCTATGGCTACACCTTC.